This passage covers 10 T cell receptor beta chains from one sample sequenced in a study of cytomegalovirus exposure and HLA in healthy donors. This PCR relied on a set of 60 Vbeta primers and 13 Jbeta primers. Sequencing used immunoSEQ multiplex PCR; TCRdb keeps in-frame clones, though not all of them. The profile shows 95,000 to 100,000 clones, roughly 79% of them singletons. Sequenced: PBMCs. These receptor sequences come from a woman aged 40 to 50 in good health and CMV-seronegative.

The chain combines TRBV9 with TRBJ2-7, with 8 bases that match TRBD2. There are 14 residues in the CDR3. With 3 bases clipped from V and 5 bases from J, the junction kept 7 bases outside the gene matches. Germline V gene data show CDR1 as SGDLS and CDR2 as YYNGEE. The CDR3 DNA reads TGTGCCAGCAGCGGAACCGGGACTAGTGACGAGCAGTACTTC. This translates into CASSGTGTSDEQYF. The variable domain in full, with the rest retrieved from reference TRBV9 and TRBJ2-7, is DSGVTQTPKHLITATGQRVTLRCSPRSGDLSVYWYQQSLDQGLQFLIQYYNGEERAKGNILERFSAQQFPDLHSELNLSSLELGDSALYFCASSGTGTSDEQYFGPGTRLTVT.

The CDR3 sequence: CASSLAPFSGGGGGSNQPQHF. CDR3 coding DNA: TGTGCCAGCAGTTTAGCCCCTTTCAGTGGAGGCGGGGGGGGGAGCAATCAGCCCCAGCATTTT. V and J are TRBV28 and TRBJ1-5, with TRBD1 as a possible D gene (5 bases). CDR1 MDHEN and CDR2 SYDVKM come from the germline V gene. V gave up 2 bases and J gave up 1 base, with 27 bases separating them. The CDR3 has 21 amino acids. Full variable domain (remainder filled in from reference TRBV28 and TRBJ1-5): DVKVTQSSRYLVKRTGEKVFLECVQDMDHENMFWYRQDPGLGLRLIYFSYDVKMKEKGDIPEGYSVSREKKERFSLILESASTNQTSMYLCASSLAPFSGGGGGSNQPQHFGDGTRLSIL.

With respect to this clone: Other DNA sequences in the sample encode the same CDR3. The CDR3 sequence: CASSPGSNTGELFF. The CDR3 region has the DNA TGCGCCAGCAGCCCGGGGTCGAACACCGGGGAGCTGTTTTTT. The J gene is TRBJ2-2, the V gene TRBV5-1; tentative D call: TRBD2 (5 bases). V was trimmed by 4 bases and J by 0 bases, leaving 7 bases between them. CDR3 length: 14 amino acids. The germline CDR1 and CDR2 sequences are SGHRS and YFSETQ.

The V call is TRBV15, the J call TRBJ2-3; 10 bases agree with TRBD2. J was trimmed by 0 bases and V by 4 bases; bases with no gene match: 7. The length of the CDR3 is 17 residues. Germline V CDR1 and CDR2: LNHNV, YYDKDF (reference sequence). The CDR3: CATSITRTSGSTDTQYF. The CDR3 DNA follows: TGTGCCACCAGCATTACCCGGACTAGCGGTAGCACAGATACGCAGTATTTT.

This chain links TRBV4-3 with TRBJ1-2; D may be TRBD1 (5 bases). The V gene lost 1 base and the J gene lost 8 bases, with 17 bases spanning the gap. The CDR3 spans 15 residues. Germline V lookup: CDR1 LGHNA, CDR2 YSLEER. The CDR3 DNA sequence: TGCGCCAGCAGCCAAGGGGGACGGGGGGGTCGGGGCTACACCTTC. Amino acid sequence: CASSQGGRGGRGYTF.

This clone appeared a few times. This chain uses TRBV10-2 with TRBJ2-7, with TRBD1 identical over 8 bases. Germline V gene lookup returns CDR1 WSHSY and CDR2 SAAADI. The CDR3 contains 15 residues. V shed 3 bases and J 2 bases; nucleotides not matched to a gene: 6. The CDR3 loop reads CASSDLGTGPYEQYF. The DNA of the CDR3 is TGCGCCAGCAGTGACCTCGGGACAGGCCCCTACGAGCAGTACTTC.

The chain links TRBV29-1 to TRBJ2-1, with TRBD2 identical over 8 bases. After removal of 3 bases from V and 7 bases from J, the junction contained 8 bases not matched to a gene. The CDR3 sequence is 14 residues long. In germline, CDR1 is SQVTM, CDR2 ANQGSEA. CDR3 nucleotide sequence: TGCAGCGTTGACAAAGCGGGAGTGAAGAATGAGCAGTTCTTC. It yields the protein CSVDKAGVKNEQFF.

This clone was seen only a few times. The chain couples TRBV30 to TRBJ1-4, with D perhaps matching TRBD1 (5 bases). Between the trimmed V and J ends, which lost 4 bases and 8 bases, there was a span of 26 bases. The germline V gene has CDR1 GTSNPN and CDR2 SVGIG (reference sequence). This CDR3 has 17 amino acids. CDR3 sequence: CAWTPTAELPPREKLFF. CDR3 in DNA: TGTGCCTGGACCCCGACAGCAGAATTACCCCCAAGGGAAAAACTGTTTTTT.

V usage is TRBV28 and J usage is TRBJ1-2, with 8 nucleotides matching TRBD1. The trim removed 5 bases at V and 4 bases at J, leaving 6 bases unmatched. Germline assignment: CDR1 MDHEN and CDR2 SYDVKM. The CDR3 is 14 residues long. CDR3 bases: TGTGCCAGCAGTCTCGGGGGACAGGTCTATGGCTACACCTTC. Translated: CASSLGGQVYGYTF.

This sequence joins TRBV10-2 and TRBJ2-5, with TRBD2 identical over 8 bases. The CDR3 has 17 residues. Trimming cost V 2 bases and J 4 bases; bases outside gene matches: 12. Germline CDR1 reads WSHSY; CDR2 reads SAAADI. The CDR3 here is CASSESLAGRGGETQYF. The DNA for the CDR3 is TGCGCCAGCAGTGAGAGTCTAGCGGGCAGGGGAGGAGAGACCCAGTACTTC.